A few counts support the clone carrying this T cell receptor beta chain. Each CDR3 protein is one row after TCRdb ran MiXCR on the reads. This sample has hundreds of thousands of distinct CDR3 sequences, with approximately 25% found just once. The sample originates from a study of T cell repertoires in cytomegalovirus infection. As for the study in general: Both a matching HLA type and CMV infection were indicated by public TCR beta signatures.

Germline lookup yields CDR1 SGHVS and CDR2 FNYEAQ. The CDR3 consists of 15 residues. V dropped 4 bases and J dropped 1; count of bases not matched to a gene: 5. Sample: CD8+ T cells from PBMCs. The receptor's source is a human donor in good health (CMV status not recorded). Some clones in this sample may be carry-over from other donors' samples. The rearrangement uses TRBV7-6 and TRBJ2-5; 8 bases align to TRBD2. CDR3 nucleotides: TGTGCCAGCAGCTCGCCCGGGACTAGCCAAGAGACCCAGTACTTC. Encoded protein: CASSSPGTSQETQYF.